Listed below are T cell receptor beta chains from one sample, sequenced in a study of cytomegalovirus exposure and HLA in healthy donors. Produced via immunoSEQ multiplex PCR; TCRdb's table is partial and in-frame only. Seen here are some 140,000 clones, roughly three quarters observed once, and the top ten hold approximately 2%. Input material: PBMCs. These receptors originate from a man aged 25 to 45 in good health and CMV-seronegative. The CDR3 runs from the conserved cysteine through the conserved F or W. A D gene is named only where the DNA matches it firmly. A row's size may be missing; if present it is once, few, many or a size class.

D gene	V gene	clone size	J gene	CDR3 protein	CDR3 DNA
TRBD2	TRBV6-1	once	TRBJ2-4	CASSGPGGTLAKNIQYF	TGTGCCAGCAGTGGCCCGGGGGGGACGCTAGCCAAAAACATTCAGTACTTC
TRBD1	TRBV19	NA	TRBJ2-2	CASGRDRGTGELFF	TGTGCCAGTGGAAGGGACAGGGGGACCGGGGAGCTGTTTTTT
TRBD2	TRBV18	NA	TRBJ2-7	CASSPLGELAGQYF	TGTGCCAGCTCACCACTGGGGGAGTTAGCGGGGCAGTACTTC
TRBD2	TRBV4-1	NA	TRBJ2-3	CASSPSSGTYSTDTQYF	TGCGCCAGCAGCCCGAGCAGCGGGACTTACAGCACAGATACGCAGTATTTT
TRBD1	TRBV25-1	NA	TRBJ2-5	CASRSETGGQTQYF	TGTGCCAGCAGATCAGAGACAGGGGGGCAGACCCAGTACTTC
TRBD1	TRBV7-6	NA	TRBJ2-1	CASSFGTGLYNEQFF	TGTGCCAGCAGCTTCGGGACAGGACTATACAATGAGCAGTTCTTC
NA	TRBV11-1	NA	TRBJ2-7	CASSVDSSYEQYF	TGTGCCAGCAGCGTGGACAGTTCCTACGAGCAGTACTTC
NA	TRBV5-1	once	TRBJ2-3	CASSFGQEGSDTQYF	TGCGCCAGCAGCTTTGGACAGGAGGGTTCAGATACGCAGTATTTT
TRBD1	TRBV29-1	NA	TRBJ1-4	CSVETGGSEKLFF	TGCAGCGTTGAAACAGGGGGATCGGAAAAACTGTTTTTT
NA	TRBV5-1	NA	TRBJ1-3	CASSTGLVEGNTIYF	TGCGCCAGCAGCACGGGTCTCGTGGAGGGAAACACCATATATTTT
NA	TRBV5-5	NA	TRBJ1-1	CASSAQGSNTEAFF	TGTGCCAGCAGCGCACAGGGTTCGAACACTGAAGCTTTCTTT
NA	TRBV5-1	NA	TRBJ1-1	CASSFIGSGDTEAFF	TGCGCCAGCAGCTTTATTGGTTCGGGGGACACTGAAGCTTTCTTT
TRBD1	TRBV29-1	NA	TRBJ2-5	CSVETGTSLGPSWETQYF	TGCAGCGTTGAGACAGGGACCTCTTTGGGACCTTCATGGGAGACCCAGTACTTC
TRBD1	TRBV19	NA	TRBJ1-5	CASSIGQGSNQPQHF	TGTGCCAGTAGTATAGGACAGGGAAGCAATCAGCCCCAGCATTTT
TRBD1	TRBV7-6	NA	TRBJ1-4	CASSFLQGAPGEKLFF	TGTGCCAGCAGCTTTCTACAGGGGGCCCCAGGTGAAAAACTGTTTTTT
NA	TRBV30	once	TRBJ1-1	CAWSVQGGYTEAFF	TGTGCCTGGAGTGTACAAGGGGGATACACTGAAGCTTTCTTT
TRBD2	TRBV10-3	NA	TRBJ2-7	CAISETGSGLAGDNEQYF	TGTGCCATCAGTGAGACTGGATCGGGACTAGCGGGAGACAACGAGCAGTACTTC
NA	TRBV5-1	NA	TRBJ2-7	CASRRLSSSYEQYF	TGCGCCAGCAGACGCCTTAGCTCCTCCTACGAGCAGTACTTC
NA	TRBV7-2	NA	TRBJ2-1	CASSSSGTYNEQFF	TGTGCCAGCAGCTCCAGCGGAACTTACAATGAGCAGTTCTTC
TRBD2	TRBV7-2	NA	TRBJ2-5	CASSSRTSGRGETQYF	TGTGCCAGCAGCTCTAGGACTAGCGGGAGGGGGGAGACCCAGTACTTC
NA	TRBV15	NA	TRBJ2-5	CATSRDYKETQYF	TGTGCCACCAGCAGAGATTATAAAGAGACCCAGTACTTC
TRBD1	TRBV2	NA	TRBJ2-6	CASRVGQGGFNVLTF	TGTGCCAGCAGAGTTGGACAGGGGGGGTTCAACGTCCTGACTTTC